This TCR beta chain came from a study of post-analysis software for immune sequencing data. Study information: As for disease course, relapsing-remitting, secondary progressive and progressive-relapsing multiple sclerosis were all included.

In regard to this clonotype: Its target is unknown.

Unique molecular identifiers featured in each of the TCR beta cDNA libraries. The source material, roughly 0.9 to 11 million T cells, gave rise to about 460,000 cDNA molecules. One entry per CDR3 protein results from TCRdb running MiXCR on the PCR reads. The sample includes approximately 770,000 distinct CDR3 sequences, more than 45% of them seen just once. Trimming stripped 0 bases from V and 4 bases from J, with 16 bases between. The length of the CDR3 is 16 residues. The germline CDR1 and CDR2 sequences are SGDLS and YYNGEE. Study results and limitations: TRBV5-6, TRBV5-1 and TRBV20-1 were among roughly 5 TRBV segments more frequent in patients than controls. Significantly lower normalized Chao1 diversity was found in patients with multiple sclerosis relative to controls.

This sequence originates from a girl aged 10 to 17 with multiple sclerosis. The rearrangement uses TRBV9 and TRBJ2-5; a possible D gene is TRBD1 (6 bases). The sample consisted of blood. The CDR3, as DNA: TGTGCCAGCAGCGTAGCTGGCAGGGGCCTAGGAGAGACCCAGTACTTC. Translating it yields CASSVAGRGLGETQYF. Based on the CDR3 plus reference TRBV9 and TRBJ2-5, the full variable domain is DSGVTQTPKHLITATGQRVTLRCSPRSGDLSVYWYQQSLDQGLQFLIQYYNGEERAKGNILERFSAQQFPDLHSELNLSSLELGDSALYFCASSVAGRGLGETQYFGPGTRLLVL.